The rows below give T cell receptor beta chains drawn from one sample of a study of cytomegalovirus exposure and HLA in healthy donors. Using immunoSEQ multiplex PCR, the repertoire was profiled, and TCRdb retains in-frame clones only, with some absent. This table holds 150,000 to 200,000 clones, roughly 80% found once. Source material: PBMCs. These receptors all come from a young woman in good health and CMV-seronegative. Both conserved end residues are part of each CDR3. The order of the fields is CDR3 protein, CDR3 DNA, D gene, V gene, J gene, clone size. The D gene is left open where the match is weak. Size tells how often a clone was seen (once, few, many) or the class of an expanded clone, and some rows leave it out.

CDR3 protein: CASSLGLFYEQYF; CDR3 DNA: TGTGCCAGCAGCTTGGGGCTCTTCTACGAGCAGTACTTC; D gene: -; V gene: TRBV5-6; J gene: TRBJ2-7; clone size: -
CDR3 protein: CASSDRASGPQHF; CDR3 DNA: TGTGCCAGCTCTGACAGGGCTTCGGGGCCCCAGCATTTT; D gene: TRBD1; V gene: TRBV5-4; J gene: TRBJ1-5; clone size: -
CDR3 protein: CASSPTGKNTEAFF; CDR3 DNA: TGTGCCAGCAGCCCCACAGGGAAGAACACTGAAGCTTTCTTT; D gene: -; V gene: TRBV7-9; J gene: TRBJ1-1; clone size: once
CDR3 protein: CASSALAGGPREQYF; CDR3 DNA: TGTGCCAGCAGTGCACTAGCGGGGGGGCCGCGGGAGCAGTACTTC; D gene: TRBD2; V gene: TRBV6-5; J gene: TRBJ2-7; clone size: -
CDR3 protein: CASSLAQGTDTQYF; CDR3 DNA: TGCGCCAGCAGCTTGGCCCAGGGAACAGATACGCAGTATTTT; D gene: -; V gene: TRBV5-1; J gene: TRBJ2-3; clone size: few
CDR3 protein: CASSLKGVGGDWEQYF; CDR3 DNA: TGCGCCAGCAGCTTGAAGGGCGTGGGGGGAGATTGGGAGCAGTACTTC; D gene: -; V gene: TRBV5-1; J gene: TRBJ2-7; clone size: -
CDR3 protein: CASIGDRARNTIYF; CDR3 DNA: TGTGCCAGCATTGGGGACAGGGCTCGAAACACCATATATTTT; D gene: TRBD1; V gene: TRBV6-6; J gene: TRBJ1-3; clone size: -
CDR3 protein: CASRDSPSYEQYF; CDR3 DNA: TGTGCCAGCAGAGACTCCCCCTCCTACGAGCAGTACTTC; D gene: -; V gene: TRBV6-1; J gene: TRBJ2-7; clone size: -
CDR3 protein: CASSPAGVQGEQYF; CDR3 DNA: TGCGCCAGCAGCCCGGCGGGGGTACAGGGAGAGCAGTACTTC; D gene: -; V gene: TRBV5-1; J gene: TRBJ2-7; clone size: -
CDR3 protein: CASSQGGQVSIQYGYTF; CDR3 DNA: TGTGCCAGCAGCCAAGGCGGACAGGTCTCAATCCAATATGGCTACACCTTC; D gene: TRBD1; V gene: TRBV4-2; J gene: TRBJ1-2; clone size: -
CDR3 protein: CASSRVNEKLFF; CDR3 DNA: TGTGCCAGCAGTCGGGTTAATGAAAAACTGTTTTTT; D gene: -; V gene: TRBV7-7; J gene: TRBJ1-4; clone size: -
CDR3 protein: CASSQEGGSGSYEQYF; CDR3 DNA: TGTGCCAGCAGCCAAGAGGGGGGAAGCGGAAGCTACGAGCAGTACTTC; D gene: -; V gene: TRBV4-1; J gene: TRBJ2-7; clone size: few
CDR3 protein: CASRGQGAGEQYF; CDR3 DNA: TGTGCCAGCCGGGGACAGGGCGCAGGCGAGCAGTACTTC; D gene: TRBD1; V gene: TRBV27; J gene: TRBJ2-7; clone size: once
CDR3 protein: CASSYSSSPTYEQYF; CDR3 DNA: TGTGCCAGCAGTTACTCGTCCAGTCCCACCTACGAGCAGTACTTC; D gene: -; V gene: TRBV6-6; J gene: TRBJ2-7; clone size: -
CDR3 protein: CASRTRGVISPLHF; CDR3 DNA: TGTGCCAGCAGGACTCGCGGGGTCATTTCACCCCTCCACTTT; D gene: -; V gene: TRBV28; J gene: TRBJ1-6; clone size: -
CDR3 protein: CASKAELNTGELFF; CDR3 DNA: TGTGCCAGCAAGGCGGAACTAAACACCGGGGAGCTGTTTTTT; D gene: -; V gene: TRBV25-1; J gene: TRBJ2-2; clone size: -
CDR3 protein: CASSNSQLAGYVRDTQYF; CDR3 DNA: TGTGCCAGCAGCAACTCCCAACTAGCGGGGTACGTCAGGGATACGCAGTATTTT; D gene: -; V gene: TRBV21-1; J gene: TRBJ2-3; clone size: -
CDR3 protein: CASRGQGACGNTIYF; CDR3 DNA: TGTGCCAGCAGGGGACAGGGGGCATGCGGAAACACCATATATTTT; D gene: -; V gene: TRBV21-1; J gene: TRBJ1-3; clone size: many
CDR3 protein: CASSLVPAGTEAFF; CDR3 DNA: TGCGCCAGCAGCCTCGTACCGGCAGGCACTGAAGCTTTCTTT; D gene: -; V gene: TRBV4-1; J gene: TRBJ1-1; clone size: few
CDR3 protein: CASSFAGDHNYGYTF; CDR3 DNA: TGTGCCAGCAGTTTCGCAGGGGACCATAACTATGGCTACACCTTC; D gene: -; V gene: TRBV27; J gene: TRBJ1-2; clone size: -
CDR3 protein: CAWSLSMNTEAFF; CDR3 DNA: TGTGCCTGGAGCCTCTCTATGAACACTGAAGCTTTCTTT; D gene: -; V gene: TRBV30; J gene: TRBJ1-1; clone size: -
CDR3 protein: CASSLKGRVQGYSPLHF; CDR3 DNA: TGTGCCAGCAGTCTTAAGGGAAGGGTACAGGGATATTCACCCCTCCACTTT; D gene: -; V gene: TRBV2; J gene: TRBJ1-6; clone size: -
CDR3 protein: CASSVGDIGNTIYF; CDR3 DNA: TGTGCCAGCAGCGTGGGGGACATTGGAAACACCATATATTTT; D gene: -; V gene: TRBV9; J gene: TRBJ1-3; clone size: once
CDR3 protein: CASSTEKGLNQPQHF; CDR3 DNA: TGTGCCAGCAGTACGGAGAAGGGACTTAATCAGCCCCAGCATTTT; D gene: -; V gene: TRBV28; J gene: TRBJ1-5; clone size: once
CDR3 protein: CASSSEKTATGNTIYF; CDR3 DNA: TGTGCCAGCAGCTCGGAAAAGACTGCTACTGGAAACACCATATATTTT; D gene: -; V gene: TRBV7-9; J gene: TRBJ1-3; clone size: -
CDR3 protein: CASSYAPTGRSYGYTF; CDR3 DNA: TGTGCCAGCTCATACGCCCCGACAGGGAGGAGCTATGGCTACACCTTC; D gene: TRBD1; V gene: TRBV18; J gene: TRBJ1-2; clone size: -
CDR3 protein: CASIGTANYGYTF; CDR3 DNA: TGTGCCAGCATAGGGACAGCTAACTATGGCTACACCTTC; D gene: TRBD1; V gene: TRBV6-1; J gene: TRBJ1-2; clone size: few
CDR3 protein: CASSSDSSYEQYF; CDR3 DNA: TGTGCCAGCAGCTCGGACTCGTCCTACGAGCAGTACTTC; D gene: -; V gene: TRBV5-6; J gene: TRBJ2-7; clone size: -
CDR3 protein: CASWDRRFSGSTIYF; CDR3 DNA: TGTGCCAGCTGGGACAGGCGATTTTCAGGAAGCACCATATATTTT; D gene: TRBD1; V gene: TRBV28; J gene: TRBJ1-3; clone size: -
CDR3 protein: CASSPPGRGPGELFF; CDR3 DNA: TGTGCCAGCTCACCACCGGGCAGGGGTCCCGGGGAGCTGTTTTTT; D gene: -; V gene: TRBV18; J gene: TRBJ2-2; clone size: -
CDR3 protein: CASSLTVGAQETQYF; CDR3 DNA: TGCGCCAGCAGCTTGACAGTGGGGGCCCAAGAGACCCAGTACTTC; D gene: -; V gene: TRBV5-1; J gene: TRBJ2-5; clone size: -
CDR3 protein: CASSYSQGLGQPQHF; CDR3 DNA: TGTGCCAGCAGTTACTCTCAGGGCCTTGGACAGCCCCAGCATTTT; D gene: -; V gene: TRBV6-5; J gene: TRBJ1-5; clone size: -
CDR3 protein: CASSFQKLAGRSETQYF; CDR3 DNA: TGCGCCAGCAGCTTCCAGAAACTAGCGGGGAGATCCGAGACCCAGTACTTC; D gene: TRBD2; V gene: TRBV5-1; J gene: TRBJ2-5; clone size: -
CDR3 protein: CASSLLWGTGLDNYEQYF; CDR3 DNA: TGTGCCAGCAGCTTATTGTGGGGTACGGGACTCGACAACTACGAGCAGTACTTC; D gene: -; V gene: TRBV7-2; J gene: TRBJ2-7; clone size: once
CDR3 protein: CASSLVGYEQYF; CDR3 DNA: TGCGCCAGCAGCTTGGTCGGTTACGAGCAGTACTTC; D gene: -; V gene: TRBV5-1; J gene: TRBJ2-7; clone size: -
CDR3 protein: CASSPTGSTYEQYF; CDR3 DNA: TGTGCCAGCAGCCCTACAGGGAGCACCTACGAGCAGTACTTC; D gene: -; V gene: TRBV5-6; J gene: TRBJ2-7; clone size: -
CDR3 protein: CASSPTGGWENTEAFF; CDR3 DNA: TGTGCCAGCAGCCCGACAGGGGGCTGGGAGAACACTGAAGCTTTCTTT; D gene: TRBD1; V gene: TRBV7-3; J gene: TRBJ1-1; clone size: -
CDR3 protein: CASSSPSYEQYF; CDR3 DNA: TGTGCCAGCTCTAGCCCCTCCTACGAGCAGTACTTC; D gene: -; V gene: TRBV7-9; J gene: TRBJ2-7; clone size: -
CDR3 protein: CASSSPGTGNQPQHF; CDR3 DNA: TGTGCCAGCAGCTCCCCCGGGACAGGCAATCAGCCCCAGCATTTT; D gene: TRBD1; V gene: TRBV7-8; J gene: TRBJ1-5; clone size: -
CDR3 protein: CAISSTRGGRGETQYF; CDR3 DNA: TGTGCCATCAGTTCGACTAGGGGGGGGCGGGGAGAGACCCAGTACTTC; D gene: -; V gene: TRBV10-3; J gene: TRBJ2-5; clone size: -
CDR3 protein: CARRGVGTGQSNQPQHF; CDR3 DNA: TGCGCCAGAAGAGGGGTGGGGACAGGACAAAGCAATCAGCCCCAGCATTTT; D gene: TRBD1; V gene: TRBV10-1; J gene: TRBJ1-5; clone size: -
CDR3 protein: CASSPRVQATYEQYF; CDR3 DNA: TGTGCCAGCAGCCCGAGGGTTCAGGCCACCTACGAGCAGTACTTC; D gene: -; V gene: TRBV9; J gene: TRBJ2-7; clone size: -
CDR3 protein: CASSPISRGNYGYTF; CDR3 DNA: TGTGCCAGCAGCCCCATCTCCAGGGGAAACTATGGCTACACCTTC; D gene: -; V gene: TRBV9; J gene: TRBJ1-2; clone size: -
CDR3 protein: CASSSTGVGDTQYF; CDR3 DNA: TGCGCCAGCAGCTCCACAGGGGTCGGAGATACGCAGTATTTT; D gene: TRBD1; V gene: TRBV5-1; J gene: TRBJ2-3; clone size: -
CDR3 protein: CASSPLAPRLSSYNEQFF; CDR3 DNA: TGCGCCAGCAGCCCCCTGGCCCCGCGACTGAGCTCCTACAATGAGCAGTTCTTC; D gene: -; V gene: TRBV4-1; J gene: TRBJ2-1; clone size: -
CDR3 protein: CASSFGDNQETQYF; CDR3 DNA: TGCGCCAGCAGCTTTGGGGACAACCAAGAGACCCAGTACTTC; D gene: -; V gene: TRBV5-1; J gene: TRBJ2-5; clone size: -
CDR3 protein: CASSPPFRENTEAFF; CDR3 DNA: TGTGCCAGCAGCCCCCCATTTAGAGAGAACACTGAAGCTTTCTTT; D gene: -; V gene: TRBV16; J gene: TRBJ1-1; clone size: -
CDR3 protein: CASSLGQGTINEKLFF; CDR3 DNA: TGCGCCAGCAGCTTGGGACAGGGGACTATTAATGAAAAACTGTTTTTT; D gene: TRBD1; V gene: TRBV5-1; J gene: TRBJ1-4; clone size: -
CDR3 protein: CASSLGYREETQYF; CDR3 DNA: TGTGCCAGCAGCTTGGGGTACAGGGAAGAGACCCAGTACTTC; D gene: -; V gene: TRBV5-6; J gene: TRBJ2-5; clone size: -
CDR3 protein: CASSGTTLNTGELFF; CDR3 DNA: TGTGCCAGCAGCGGAACTACATTGAACACCGGGGAGCTGTTTTTT; D gene: -; V gene: TRBV9; J gene: TRBJ2-2; clone size: -
CDR3 protein: CASSYRTSDEQFF; CDR3 DNA: TGTGCCAGCAGTTACCGGACTAGCGATGAGCAGTTCTTC; D gene: TRBD2; V gene: TRBV6-6; J gene: TRBJ2-1; clone size: few
CDR3 protein: CASSVEPPGQSGNTIYF; CDR3 DNA: TGTGCCAGCAGCGTAGAACCCCCGGGACAGAGTGGAAACACCATATATTTT; D gene: TRBD1; V gene: TRBV9; J gene: TRBJ1-3; clone size: -